The clone carrying this T cell receptor beta chain showed up just once. Patients in Seattle were enrolled during active infection, then followed longitudinally. This sample is part of a study of blood T cell repertoires in COVID-19. Study-level background: Acute-phase and convalescent COVID-19 samples originated in the United States, Italy and Spain. T cells, B-cell-depleted T cells, or PBMCs supplied cDNA or gDNA.

Study processing details: Estimates of nucleated cell counts were drawn from the amplification of reference gene primers. The protocol was immunoSEQ multiplex PCR, while the TCRdb copy is restricted to in-frame clones and leaves out a portion. V and J calls and clone size are as listed in that table; D and trimming were resolved from the DNA. The sample lists about 440,000 clones; about nine tenths were seen once. Material: peripheral blood. This clonotype originated in a woman in her forties or fifties with COVID-19, enrolled during active disease.

The CDR3 protein is CAWGGGGRNEQFF. The CDR3 DNA reads as TGTGCCTGGGGGGGAGGGGGGAGGAATGAGCAGTTCTTC. This chain joins TRBV30 and TRBJ2-1, with TRBD2 as a possible D gene (7 bases). This CDR3 is built from 13 residues. Per germline, CDR1 GTSNPN and CDR2 SVGIG (reference sequence). The V end lost 5 bases, the J end lost 7 bases, and 15 bases lay between the germline ends.